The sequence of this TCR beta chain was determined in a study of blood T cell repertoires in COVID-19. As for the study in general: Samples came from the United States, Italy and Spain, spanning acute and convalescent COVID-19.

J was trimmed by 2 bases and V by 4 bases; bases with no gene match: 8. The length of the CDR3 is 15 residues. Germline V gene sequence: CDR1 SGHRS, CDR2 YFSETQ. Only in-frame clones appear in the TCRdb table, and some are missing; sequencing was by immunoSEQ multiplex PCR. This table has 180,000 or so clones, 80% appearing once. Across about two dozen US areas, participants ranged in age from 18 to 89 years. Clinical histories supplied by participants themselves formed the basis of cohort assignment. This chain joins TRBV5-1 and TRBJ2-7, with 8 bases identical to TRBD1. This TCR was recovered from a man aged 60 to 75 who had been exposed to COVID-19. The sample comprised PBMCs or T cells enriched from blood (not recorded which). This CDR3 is CASSHGQGTPYEQYF. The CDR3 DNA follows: TGCGCCAGCAGCCATGGACAGGGCACCCCCTACGAGCAGTACTTC.